This T cell receptor (beta chain) stems from a study of cytomegalovirus exposure and HLA in healthy donors. PCR was performed using 60 Vbeta and 13 Jbeta primers. Generated by immunoSEQ multiplex PCR, the TCRdb table keeps only in-frame clones and is missing some. This repertoire shows around 140,000 clones, around 74% found once; its top ten account for approximately 7.2%. The sample holds one count of this clone. The CDR3 covers 15 residues. V gave up 6 bases and J gave up 5 bases; unmatched junction bases: 10. The germline CDR1 and CDR2 sequences are MGHDK and SYGVNS. This TCR came from a male donor in good health and CMV-seronegative. The V call is TRBV25-1, the J call TRBJ2-5; TRBD2 matches 9 bases. The sample comprised PBMCs. DNA of the CDR3: TGTGCCAGCAGCCCCGGGACTAGCAAACTGGAGACCCAGTACTTC. Protein product: CASSPGTSKLETQYF.